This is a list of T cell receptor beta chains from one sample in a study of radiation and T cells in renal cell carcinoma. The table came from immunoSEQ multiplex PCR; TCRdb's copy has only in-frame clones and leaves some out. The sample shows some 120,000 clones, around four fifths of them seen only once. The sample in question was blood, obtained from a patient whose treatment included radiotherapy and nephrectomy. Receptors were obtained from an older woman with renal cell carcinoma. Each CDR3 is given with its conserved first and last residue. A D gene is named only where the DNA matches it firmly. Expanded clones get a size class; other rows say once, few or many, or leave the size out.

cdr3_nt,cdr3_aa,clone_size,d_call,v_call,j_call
TGCGCCAGCAGCCAGACTACCGCCGCCTACGAGCAGTACTTC,CASSQTTAAYEQYF,once,.,TRBV4-3,TRBJ2-7
TGTGCCAGCAGCACTAACGGACAGGAGAACACTGAAGCTTTCTTT,CASSTNGQENTEAFF,.,TRBD1,TRBV9,TRBJ1-1
TGTGCCAGCAGGGAAGGGGCAGGGATAAACTATGGCTACACCTTC,CASREGAGINYGYTF,.,.,TRBV2,TRBJ1-2
TGTGCCATCAGTGAGCTGGGGCAGGGCGTTAGAAATGAGCAGTTCTTC,CAISELGQGVRNEQFF,once,.,TRBV10-3,TRBJ2-1
TGTGCCAGCAGTTCCCAGTTCGCGGGAGGCACAGATACGCAGTATTTT,CASSSQFAGGTDTQYF,.,TRBD2,TRBV28,TRBJ2-3
TGTGCCAGCCTCCGGGACGCCTACGAGCAGTACTTC,CASLRDAYEQYF,.,.,TRBV6-5,TRBJ2-7
TGCAGCACCCCCTCCACAGGGAACTATGGCTACACCTTC,CSTPSTGNYGYTF,.,.,TRBV29-1,TRBJ1-2
TGTGCCAGCAGTGAATCTTACGGACGGGGCTCTGGAAACACCATATATTTT,CASSESYGRGSGNTIYF,.,.,TRBV6-1,TRBJ1-3
TGTGCCAGCAGCTCCTGGGACAGGGTTGGCTACACCTTC,CASSSWDRVGYTF,few,TRBD1,TRBV9,TRBJ1-2
TGTGCCAGTGGGTTGACCGGTGCGTACAATCAGCCCCAGCATTTT,CASGLTGAYNQPQHF,.,.,TRBV19,TRBJ1-5
TGTGCCAGCAGCCGACAGGGACAGGGCTACACTGAAGCTTTCTTT,CASSRQGQGYTEAFF,.,TRBD1,TRBV2,TRBJ1-1
TGTGCCAGTCCGAAGGGGGGGGGTATCAATGAGCAGTTCTTC,CASPKGGGINEQFF,.,.,TRBV2,TRBJ2-1
TGTGCCAGCAGTTATTTTGGGACAGGGTCCTACGAGCAGTACTTC,CASSYFGTGSYEQYF,.,TRBD1,TRBV6-5,TRBJ2-7
TGTGCCAGCAGCCAGGGGACTAGTGGCAACTACGAGCAGTACTTC,CASSQGTSGNYEQYF,.,TRBD2,TRBV4-2,TRBJ2-7
TGTGCCACCACCGGGACAGGCTTAGCTAACTATGGCTACACCTTC,CATTGTGLANYGYTF,.,TRBD1,TRBV19,TRBJ1-2
TGCGCCAGCAGCAGCGGGACAGCATCCGAAGCTTTCTTT,CASSSGTASEAFF,.,TRBD1,TRBV5-1,TRBJ1-1
TGTGCCAGCAGTTTACCGGGCCGGGGAGAAAAACTGTTTTTT,CASSLPGRGEKLFF,.,.,TRBV28,TRBJ1-4
TGTGCCGGCCAGGGGGTCCAGGGGGCCACTGGAAACACCATATATTTT,CAGQGVQGATGNTIYF,.,TRBD1,TRBV2,TRBJ1-3
TGCAGCGTTGTTCTCTCTGGAAACACCATATATTTT,CSVVLSGNTIYF,.,.,TRBV29-1,TRBJ1-3
TGTGCCACCAGCAGAGTGGCGGGACTACCGGGGGAGAACATTCAGTACTTC,CATSRVAGLPGENIQYF,.,TRBD2,TRBV15,TRBJ2-4
TGCGCCAGCAGATCGGACCCCCGGATGGAGCAGTTCTTC,CASRSDPRMEQFF,.,.,TRBV5-1,TRBJ2-1
TGTGCCATCAGCCGGGAACAAAATTCACCCCTCCACTTT,CAISREQNSPLHF,.,.,TRBV10-3,TRBJ1-6